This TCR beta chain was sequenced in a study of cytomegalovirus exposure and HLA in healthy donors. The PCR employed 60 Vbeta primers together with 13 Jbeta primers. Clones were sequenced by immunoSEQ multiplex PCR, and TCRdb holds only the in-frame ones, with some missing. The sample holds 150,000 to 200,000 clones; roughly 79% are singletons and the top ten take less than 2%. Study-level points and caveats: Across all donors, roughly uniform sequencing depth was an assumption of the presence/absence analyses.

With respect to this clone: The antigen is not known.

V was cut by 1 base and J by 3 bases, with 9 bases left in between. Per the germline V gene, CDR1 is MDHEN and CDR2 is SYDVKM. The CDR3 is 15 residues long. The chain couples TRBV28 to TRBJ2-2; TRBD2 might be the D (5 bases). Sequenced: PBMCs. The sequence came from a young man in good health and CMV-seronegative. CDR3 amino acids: CASSLSGIYTGELFF. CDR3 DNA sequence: TGTGCCAGCAGTTTATCGGGGATATACACCGGGGAGCTGTTTTTT.